This T cell receptor beta chain was documented in a study of blood T cell repertoires in COVID-19. As for the study in general: In each case, the material was cDNA or gDNA derived from T cells, B-cell-depleted T cells, or PBMCs.

Seattle's enrolled individuals joined amid active infection and were then monitored longitudinally. Assay: immunoSEQ multiplex PCR; the TCRdb copy retains only in-frame clones and omits some. The sample carries 250,000 to 400,000 clones, 85% to 90% recorded once. The germline gives CDR1 MDHEN, CDR2 SYDVKM. Trimming stripped 3 bases from V and 12 bases from J, with 12 bases between. This CDR3 region has 12 residues. This receptor was taken from a woman in her thirties with COVID-19, enrolled during active disease. The sample consisted of peripheral blood. The chain links TRBV28 to TRBJ1-5; D is unclear. The CDR3 loop reads CASSLNVDYQHF. CDR3 nucleotide sequence: TGTGCCAGCAGTTTGAATGTCGACTACCAGCATTTT.